This T cell receptor beta chain emerged from a study of PD-1 blockade in classical Hodgkin lymphoma. Libraries were prepared by immunoSEQ multiplex PCR; TCRdb keeps only in-frame clonotypes and omits some of them. The table lists roughly 20,000 clones, more than 90% of them singletons. Specified time point: newly diagnosed, previously untreated cHL patient sample. Magnetic negative selection of thawed PBMCs was the method by which CD4+ T cells were purified. Broader study findings: Baseline TCR diversity was reportedly lower in newly diagnosed patients than healthy donors.

CDR3 size: 16 residues. Trimming cost V 3 bases and J 3 bases; bases outside gene matches: 3. The germline V gene encodes CDR1 LGHNA and CDR2 YSLEER. This clone appeared a single time. No antigen is known for it. The chain joins TRBV4-3 to TRBJ2-1; 12 bases match TRBD2. The sequencing input was CD4+ T cells from blood. The TCR originated in a human donor with classical Hodgkin lymphoma. The CDR3 region has the DNA TGCGCCAGCAGCCAGCGGACTAGCGGGGACTACAATGAGCAGTTCTTC. This encodes CASSQRTSGDYNEQFF.